This passage covers 6 T cell receptor beta chains from one sample sequenced in a study of blood T cell repertoires in COVID-19. Libraries were prepared by immunoSEQ multiplex PCR; TCRdb keeps only in-frame clonotypes and omits some of them. The sample has about 300,000 clones, 85% seen once; the top ten hold about an eighth. The specimen sequenced was peripheral blood. The receptors come from a human donor in a cohort sampled during active COVID-19.

The J gene is TRBJ1-2, the V gene TRBV28, with D perhaps matching TRBD1 (6 bases). The germline V and J ends were trimmed by 8 bases and 8 bases, with 30 bases remaining between them. The CDR3 length is 17 residues. The V gene's germline CDR1 is MDHEN and CDR2 SYDVKM. CDR3 in DNA: TGTGCCAGCGGTATCGGGACACCGATAGGCCAGCAACAGGGCTACACCTTC. This encodes CASGIGTPIGQQQGYTF.

V is TRBV6-5 and J is TRBJ1-5, with TRBD1 as a possible D gene (6 bases). V was trimmed by 1 base and J by 4 bases, leaving 8 bases between them. CDR3 length: 14 amino acids. Germline V gene data show CDR1 as MNHEY and CDR2 as SVGAGI. The CDR3 DNA sequence: TGTGCCAGCAGTTACTACAGGGAGAATCAGCCCCAGCATTTT. Translated: CASSYYRENQPQHF.

This chain links TRBV18 with TRBJ1-4; TRBD1 matches 8 bases. This CDR3 region has 16 residues. Germline CDR1 is KGHSH and CDR2 is LQKENI. Trimming removed 0 bases from V and 4 bases from J; junction bases left unmatched: 4. The DNA for the CDR3 is TGTGCCAGCTCACCACCGCGACAGGGGCTTAATGAAAAACTGTTTTTT. Translation: CASSPPRQGLNEKLFF.

V usage is TRBV21-1 and J usage is TRBJ2-7; the DNA was not used to check the table's D call, TRBD1. TRBV21-1 is an annotated pseudogene. CDR3 length: 17 residues. CDR3 nucleotide sequence: TGTGCCAGCAGCAAAGCAAAGAAAGGGGGCTGCGGTCTAGAGCAGTACTTC. Its protein product is CASSKAKKGGCGLEQYF.

In DNA, the CDR3 is TGTGCCAGCAGCCTCCTAATTGGCCCAGGGGGCGAACGTCAGCCCCAGCATTTT. This translates into CASSLLIGPGGERQPQHF. This chain joins TRBV28 and TRBJ1-5; the match to TRBD1 covers 8 bases. Per the germline V gene, CDR1 is MDHEN and CDR2 is SYDVKM. V shed 6 bases and J 6 bases; nucleotides not matched to a gene: 19. The CDR3 loop spans 18 amino acids.

The V call is TRBV10-3, the J call TRBJ2-2; 10 nucleotides align to TRBD1. This CDR3 region has 15 residues. The germline V gene encodes CDR1 ENHRY and CDR2 SYGVKD. Unmatched junction bases numbered 8, after V lost 8 bases and J lost 5 bases. The CDR3 protein is CAIGPGQGSTGELFF. Here the CDR3 DNA reads TGTGCCATCGGGCCGGGACAGGGGTCGACCGGGGAGCTGTTTTTT.